The T cell receptor beta chain under discussion was sequenced for a study of shared clonotypes between healthy human individuals. Scientists sequenced DNA from unsorted PBMC on ten immunoSEQ deep assay plates. Per the authors' pipeline: Owing to the provision of junction-only sequences devoid of quality scores by immunoSEQ, filtering differed. Libraries were prepared by immunoSEQ multiplex PCR; TCRdb keeps only in-frame clonotypes and omits some of them. D and trimming come from the DNA, and the V and J calls and clone size come from that table. The sample lists hundreds of thousands of clones, around 77% seen once, with around 11% in the top ten. Per germline, CDR1 WSHSY and CDR2 SAAADI. CDR3 length: 15 residues. V was clipped by 5 bases and J by 3 bases, with 14 bases between them.

The receptor was derived from a middle-aged woman in good health. Some clones in this sample may be carry-over from other donors' samples. This chain uses TRBV10-2 with TRBJ2-1; D assignment may be TRBD1 or TRBD2 (5 bases each). Sequencing was performed on PBMCs. The CDR3 spells CASSLGTVIYNEQFF. CDR3 nucleotide sequence: TGCGCCAGCAGTTTAGGGACGGTTATCTACAATGAGCAGTTCTTC.